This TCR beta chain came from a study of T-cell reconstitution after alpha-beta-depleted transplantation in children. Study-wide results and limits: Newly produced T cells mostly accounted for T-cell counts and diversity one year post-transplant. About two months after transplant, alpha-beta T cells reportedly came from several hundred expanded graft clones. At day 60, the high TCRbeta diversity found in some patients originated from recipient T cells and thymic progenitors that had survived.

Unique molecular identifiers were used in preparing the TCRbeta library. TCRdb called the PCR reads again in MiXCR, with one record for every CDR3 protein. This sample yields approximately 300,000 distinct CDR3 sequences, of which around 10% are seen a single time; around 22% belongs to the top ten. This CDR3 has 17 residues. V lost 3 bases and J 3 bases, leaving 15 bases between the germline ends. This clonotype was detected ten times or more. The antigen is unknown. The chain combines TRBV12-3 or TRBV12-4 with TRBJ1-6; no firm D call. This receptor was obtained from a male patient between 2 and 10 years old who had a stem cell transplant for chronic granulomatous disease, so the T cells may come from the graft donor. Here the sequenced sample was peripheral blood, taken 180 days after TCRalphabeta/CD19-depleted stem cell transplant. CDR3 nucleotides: TGTGCCAGCAGTTTGGTAACAGTAAAAAACTATAATTCACCCCTCCACTTT. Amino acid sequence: CASSLVTVKNYNSPLHF.